Below, 30 T cell receptor beta chains from the same sample are listed, as sequenced in a study of beta chain features in type 1 diabetes. cDNA synthesis used the whole RNA isolate, giving expressed TCRB sequences. The table came from immunoSEQ multiplex PCR; TCRdb's copy has only in-frame clones and leaves some out. Among some 230,000 clones, over 8.5% were seen once, and the ten largest hold just under 0.035%. The sequenced sample consisted of naive CD4+ T cells from blood. The receptors stem from a woman under 30 in good health.

This clone was detected a few times. The V and J genes are TRBV6-1 and TRBJ2-7; possible D gene TRBD1, 5 bases. The CDR3 is made up of 12 amino acids. Germline V gives CDR1 MNHNS, CDR2 SASEGT. V was cut by 4 bases and J by 3 bases, with 7 bases left in between. This chain's CDR3 is CASSGQSYEQYF. As DNA, the CDR3 is TGTGCCAGCAGTGGACAGAGCTACGAGCAGTACTTC.

This clone was observed a few times. The rearrangement joins TRBV5-4 to TRBJ2-2; 12 nucleotides align to TRBD2. CDR3 length: 15 residues. From germline, CDR1 is SGHNT and CDR2 YYREEE (reference sequence). J gave up 7 bases and V 2 bases, and 3 bases lay outside the gene matches. CDR3 sequence: CASSLTSGRHGELFF. CDR3 bases: TGTGCCAGCAGCTTAACTAGCGGGAGGCACGGGGAGCTGTTTTTT.

The chain uses TRBV27 and TRBJ1-2; 7 bases align to TRBD1. After removal of 6 bases from V and 5 bases from J, the junction contained 9 bases not matched to a gene. CDR3 length: 14 amino acids. Germline CDR1 is MNHEY and CDR2 is SMNVEV (reference sequence). In DNA form, the CDR3 reads TGTGCCAGCAGCGTGGACAGGAAGGTTTATGGCTACACCTTC. Protein: CASSVDRKVYGYTF.

This clone was counted a few times. This chain links TRBV25-1 with TRBJ1-4; D is perhaps TRBD1 (6 bases). The germline V and J ends were trimmed by 5 bases and 7 bases, with 11 bases remaining between them. Germline V gene data show CDR1 as MGHDK and CDR2 as SYGVNS. The CDR3 has 13 residues. CDR3 amino acids: CASSLQGFEKLFF. DNA for the CDR3: TGTGCCAGCAGTTTACAGGGATTTGAAAAACTGTTTTTT.

This clone was seen a handful of times. DNA for the CDR3: TGCGCCAGCAGCCAAGCCCAACCCCCGGGAAAAAAAGGCGAGCAGTACTTC. Amino acids: CASSQAQPPGKKGEQYF. J is TRBJ2-7 and V is TRBV4-1; D is perhaps TRBD2 (5 bases). With 1 base removed from V and 6 bases from J, the gap between germline ends came to 22 bases. Per germline, CDR1 MGHRA and CDR2 YSYEKL. The CDR3 contains 17 residues.

This clone turned up a few times. V is TRBV25-1 and J is TRBJ1-4; D not resolved. Germline loops: CDR1 MGHDK, CDR2 SYGVNS. V shed 7 bases and J shed 2 bases, with 14 bases lying between them. The length of the CDR3 is 15 residues. The CDR3 DNA sequence: TGTGCCAGCACCGCACGGGGTTCGACTAATGAAAAACTGTTTTTT. It is translated as CASTARGSTNEKLFF.

This CDR3 reads CASSRGQNTGELFF. The CDR3 nucleotides read TGCGCCAGCAGCAGGGGACAGAACACCGGGGAGCTGTTTTTT. The rearrangement joins TRBV5-1 to TRBJ2-2, with D possibly TRBD1 on 6 matching bases. The CDR3 contains 14 residues. CDR1 and CDR2 (germline): SGHRS, YFSETQ. The ends were cut back, 4 bases at V and 1 base at J, with 8 bases in the middle.

The rearrangement uses TRBV5-1 and TRBJ2-7; TRBD1 agrees at 11 bases. Germline V gives CDR1 SGHRS, CDR2 YFSETQ. V lost 3 bases, J lost 4 bases, and 3 bases stayed unmatched. This CDR3 comprises 14 residues. DNA for the CDR3: TGCGCCAGCAGCTCCGGACAGGGGGCGTACGAGCAGTACTTC. Translation gives CASSSGQGAYEQYF.

In this sample, this clone turned up a few times. V and J are TRBV7-8 and TRBJ1-5; unclear D gene. V lost 8 bases and J lost 5, with 7 bases in between. The germline V gene has CDR1 SGHVS and CDR2 FQNEAQ. This CDR3 has 11 amino acids. This CDR3 is CASGTDQPQHF. The CDR3 DNA follows: TGTGCCAGCGGTACTGATCAGCCCCAGCATTTT.

This chain connects TRBV6-1 to TRBJ1-5; D possibly corresponds to TRBD1 (6 bases). The CDR3 spans 15 residues. The V and J ends lost 4 bases and 0 bases respectively, with 10 bases between them. Germline CDR1 is MNHNS and CDR2 is SASEGT. CDR3 sequence (DNA): TGTGCCAGCAGTGGCAACAGGGATAGCAATCAGCCCCAGCATTTT. It codes for CASSGNRDSNQPQHF.

This clone was counted only a few times. This sequence joins TRBV5-4 and TRBJ2-7, with 7 nucleotides matching TRBD2. The CDR3 consists of 15 residues. After removal of 1 base from V and 1 base from J, the junction contained 5 bases not matched to a gene. Germline CDR1 is SGHNT and CDR2 is YYREEE (reference sequence). The chain's CDR3 is CASSLMGGNSYEQYF. The DNA of the CDR3 is TGTGCCAGCAGCTTGATGGGGGGGAATTCCTACGAGCAGTACTTC.

This clone was seen a few times. The chain couples TRBV19 to TRBJ2-7; TRBD2 aligns across 7 bases. Per germline, CDR1 LNHDA and CDR2 SQIVND (reference sequence). Germline trimming cut 3 bases from V and 4 bases from J; bases unmatched to any gene: 9. CDR3 length: 15 residues. CDR3 DNA sequence: TGTGCCAGTAGTATGGCCCTAGCGGAGGGATACGAGCAGTACTTC. It is translated as CASSMALAEGYEQYF.

This chain joins TRBV2 and TRBJ2-5; 7 bases are shared with TRBD1. CDR3 size: 14 residues. Germline CDR1 and CDR2: SNHLY and FYNNEI. The V segment lost 5 bases and the J segment 2 bases; nucleotides outside the gene matches: 5. The CDR3 coding sequence is TGTGCCAGCAGTTCCGACAGGGAGCAAGAGACCCAGTACTTC. Protein product: CASSSDREQETQYF.

This clone was recorded at least ten times. V gene TRBV28 combines with J gene TRBJ1-5; no definite D call. Germline CDR1 is MDHEN and CDR2 is SYDVKM. Trimming shortened V by 6 bases and J by 2 bases, and 11 bases separated the two germline ends. This CDR3 has 14 residues. The DNA for the CDR3 is TGTGCCAGCAGAGTTTTCCAGGGCAATCAGCCCCAGCATTTT. Translation gives CASRVFQGNQPQHF.

The rearrangement uses TRBV7-9 and TRBJ1-2, with unresolved D. The V and J ends lost 0 bases and 8 bases respectively, with 13 bases between them. In germline, CDR1 is SEHNR, CDR2 FQNEAQ (reference sequence). The CDR3 contains 14 residues. The CDR3: CASSLATEVLGYTF. CDR3 coding DNA: TGTGCCAGCAGCTTAGCGACGGAGGTTTTGGGCTACACCTTC.

This clone turned up a few times. This chain links TRBV2 with TRBJ2-5; 7 bases map to TRBD1. CDR3 size: 13 residues. CDR1 SNHLY and CDR2 FYNNEI come from the germline V gene. V dropped 8 bases and J dropped 3; count of bases not matched to a gene: 6. The CDR3 spells CASGRDREETQYF. The CDR3 region has the DNA TGTGCCAGCGGCCGAGACAGGGAAGAGACCCAGTACTTC.

The rearrangement uses TRBV2 and TRBJ2-7; the D gene is possibly TRBD1 (6 bases). The CDR3 runs to 14 residues. V lost 3 bases and J lost 2, with 11 bases in between. Germline values: CDR1 SNHLY, CDR2 FYNNEI. The DNA of the CDR3 is TGTGCCAGCAGTGATCAGGGGAGTGCCTACGAGCAGTACTTC. Protein sequence: CASSDQGSAYEQYF.

The rearrangement links TRBV11-2 to TRBJ2-7; no clear D gene. The V and J ends lost 2 bases and 5 bases respectively, with 10 bases between them. The CDR3 has 13 amino acids. The germline gives CDR1 SGHAT, CDR2 FQNNGV. In DNA form, the CDR3 reads TGTGCCAGCAGCTTACACGGAGCGAACGAGCAGTACTTC. Protein: CASSLHGANEQYF.

This clone was recorded a few times. The chain combines TRBV7-9 with TRBJ1-2, with 9 positions matching TRBD1. This CDR3 is 15 amino acids long. V lost 5 bases and J lost 9; bases outside the gene matches: 13. Germline V gene lookup returns CDR1 SEHNR and CDR2 FQNEAQ (reference sequence). The CDR3 DNA follows: TGTGCCAGCAGCCAGAACCGGGACAGGGTGTCCAGCTACACCTTC. Protein: CASSQNRDRVSSYTF.

Ten or more counts support this clone. The J gene is TRBJ2-4, the V gene TRBV18, with D hard to call. The germline V and J ends were trimmed by 4 bases and 8 bases, with 12 bases remaining between them. Germline V gene lookup returns CDR1 KGHSH and CDR2 LQKENI. The CDR3 sequence is 13 residues long. This CDR3 reads CASSLTGWDIQYF. Written as DNA, the CDR3 is TGTGCCAGCTCACTAACGGGTTGGGACATTCAGTACTTC.

The rearrangement uses TRBV6-5 and TRBJ2-7; TRBD1 matches at 8 bases. Germline V lookup: CDR1 MNHEY, CDR2 SVGAGI. Trimming at V came to 10 bases and at J to 0 bases, leaving 8 bases not matched to a gene. The CDR3 spans 14 residues. CDR3 region: CATSRDRTSYEQYF. In DNA form, the CDR3 reads TGTGCCACCTCCCGGGACAGGACCTCCTACGAGCAGTACTTC.

CDR3 nucleotide sequence: TGCGCCAGCAGCCAAGAAAGGGGAGCCAAAAACATTCAGTACTTC. Its protein is CASSQERGAKNIQYF. The chain recombines TRBV4-1 with TRBJ2-4; weak D call: TRBD1 (5 bases). V lost 0 bases, J lost 0 bases, and 6 bases lay in between. In germline, CDR1 is MGHRA, CDR2 YSYEKL. The CDR3 sequence is 15 residues long.

This clone turned up a few times. The genes are TRBV5-4 and TRBJ1-1; tentative D call: TRBD1 (5 bases). V was shortened by 0 bases and J by 5 bases, with 17 bases between the two germline ends. Germline CDR1 and CDR2: SGHNT and YYREEE (reference sequence). The CDR3 has 16 amino acids. The CDR3 is CASSLAGVQVITEAFF. Written as DNA, the CDR3 is TGTGCCAGCAGCTTGGCTGGGGTACAGGTGATTACTGAAGCTTTCTTT. Drawing the rest from reference TRBV5-4 and TRBJ1-1, the complete variable domain is ETGVTQSPTHLIKTRGQQVTLRCSSQSGHNTVSWYQQALGQGPQFIFQYYREEENGRGNFPPRFSGLQFPNYSSELNVNALELDDSALYLCASSLAGVQVITEAFFGQGTRLTVV.

The chain joins TRBV30 to TRBJ2-7, with D maybe TRBD2 (7 bases). This CDR3 has 14 amino acids. Trimming cost V 6 bases and J 3 bases, with 18 bases left between them. CDR1 and CDR2 from the germline V gene are GTSNPN and SVGIG (reference sequence). CDR3 nucleotides: TGTGCCTGCCGGAGGGGGGGACACCTCTACGAGCAGTACTTC. This sequence encodes CACRRGGHLYEQYF.

This chain connects TRBV30 to TRBJ1-2; 7 bases fit TRBD1. The CDR3 covers 14 residues. V trimming: 0 bases; J trimming: 7 bases; junction bases outside the gene matches: 8. Per the germline V gene, CDR1 is GTSNPN and CDR2 is SVGIG (reference sequence). CDR3 bases: TGTGCCTGGAGTGTACTAGGGGGCAAAGGTGGCTACACCTTC. This translates into CAWSVLGGKGGYTF.

The chain joins TRBV6-6 to TRBJ2-7, with 8 positions matching TRBD1. This CDR3 has 14 amino acids. The germline gives CDR1 MNHNY, CDR2 SVGAGI (reference sequence). With V trimmed by 4 bases and J by 1 base, 3 bases remained unmatched. The CDR3, as DNA: TGTGCCAGCAGTTCGAACAGGGGGTCCTACGAGCAGTACTTC. Protein: CASSSNRGSYEQYF.

This clone came up a few times. The chain couples TRBV11-2 to TRBJ1-1; no clear D. Trimming took 4 bases from V and 0 from J, leaving 6 bases between them. The CDR3 contains 13 residues. Looked up from germline, CDR1 is SGHAT and CDR2 is FQNNGV. The CDR3 reads CASSWYMNTEAFF. CDR3 nucleotide sequence: TGTGCCAGCAGCTGGTACATGAACACTGAAGCTTTCTTT. The full variable domain, its missing parts supplied by reference TRBV11-2 and TRBJ1-1, is EAGVAQSPRYKIIEKRQSVAFWCNPISGHATLYWYQQILGQGPKLLIQFQNNGVVDDSQLPKDRFSAERLKGVDSTLKIQPAKLEDSAVYLCASSWYMNTEAFFGQGTRLTVV.

The chain couples TRBV5-6 to TRBJ1-2; 8 bases line up with TRBD1. This CDR3 is built from 17 residues. After removal of 3 bases from V and 5 bases from J, the junction contained 15 bases not matched to a gene. Germline V gives CDR1 SGHDT, CDR2 YYEEEE. CDR3 sequence (DNA): TGTGCCAGCAGCTCCCTGGGGTCAGGGGGCGCAGTTTATGGCTACACCTTC. Its translation is CASSSLGSGGAVYGYTF.

This clone was recorded a few times. The chain uses TRBV2 and TRBJ1-1; tentatively, D is TRBD1 (6 bases). Trimming took 6 bases from V and 3 from J, leaving 20 bases between them. CDR1 and CDR2 (germline): SNHLY, FYNNEI. This CDR3 is built from 16 residues. The CDR3, as DNA: TGTGCCAGCAGGAGGGGGGGTAGGGTCGGCGACACTGAAGCTTTCTTT. Encoded protein: CASRRGGRVGDTEAFF. The full variable domain, its missing parts supplied by reference TRBV2 and TRBJ1-1, is EPEVTQTPSHQVTQMGQEVILRCVPISNHLYFYWYRQILGQKVEFLVSFYNNEISEKSEIFDDQFSVERPDGSNFTLKIRSTKLEDSAMYFCASRRGGRVGDTEAFFGQGTRLTVV.

This clone was seen a handful of times. This chain joins TRBV4-1 and TRBJ2-7; 8 nucleotides match TRBD1. Germline V gives CDR1 MGHRA, CDR2 YSYEKL. V lost 5 bases to trimming and J lost 0 bases; unmatched junction nucleotides: 6. The CDR3 sequence is 15 residues long. CDR3 sequence (DNA): TGCGCCAGCAGCTCCGACAGGGGAAGCTCCTACGAGCAGTACTTC. This translates into CASSSDRGSSYEQYF.